This T cell receptor beta chain was documented in a study of blood T cells in healthy people across ages. Overall study findings and caveats: There was a strong correlation between TCR beta diversity and naive T cell percentage.

Each sample had at least 7 million PBMCs isolated. Per sample, no less than 6 micrograms of total RNA were extracted. CDR3 size: 10 residues. Germline CDR1 reads MDHEN; CDR2 reads SYDVKM. V was shortened by 6 bases and J by 12 bases, with 11 bases between the two germline ends. Primed by a sample-barcoded 5' primer and a J-beta primer mix, a second PCR proceeded for about 6 to 12 cycles. TCRdb independently ran MiXCR on the 5' RACE reads; one entry per CDR3 protein. This table has about 760,000 distinct CDR3 sequences, around three fifths appearing once. Details on this clonotype: Its specificity is not known.

The receptor was isolated from a man between 35 and 55 years old in good health. The V and J genes are TRBV28 and TRBJ1-2, with D perhaps TRBD1 (5 bases). Sequenced: blood. The CDR3 nucleotides read TGTGCCAGCAGGGGGGACCTGCACACCTTC. Amino acids: CASRGDLHTF.